This T cell receptor beta chain came from a study of blood T cells in healthy people across ages (dated by TCRdb to about 2015). With regard to the full study: In model experiments, template switching captured roughly one uniquely barcoded TCR beta cDNA molecule for every two T cells. The study measured age-related changes in TCR beta repertoire diversity using deep sequencing normalized with unique cDNA molecular identifiers. The donors were divided into four age groups: young (average approximately 17 years), middle-aged (approximately 42), aged (approximately 62) and long-lived (around 87). Two additional independent replicas of 1 million unique cDNA reads from the same blood draw were analyzed for two donors (one aged 18 to 30 and one aged 80 or older). Overall study outcomes, separate from this receptor: Since profiling was done on bulk unsorted PBMCs, naive and antigen-experienced compartments could not be conclusively compared. Compared with the aged group, the long-lived group had more naive CD4+ T cells, fewer expanded clones and increased TCR diversity, a pattern suggesting age selection. As age increased, observed TCR beta diversity per million T cells dropped in a roughly linear way, and a significant reduction was already evident by age roughly 36. The percentage of naive T cells measured by flow cytometry correlated strongly with observed TCR beta diversity. Estimates of total diversity from one million sequenced T cells were regarded as lower bounds and underestimates. The CMV infection status of donors was not known, potentially confounding age-related changes in expanded clonotypes.

As concerns this clonotype: Its target antigen remains unknown. Base qualities are not at hand, and no much larger clone is one base apart.

The CDR3 runs 13 amino acids, cysteine and phenylalanine included. The kept DNA is CDR3 alone, 39 bases in frame from the first base. Relative to germline, V is missing 6 bases and J is missing 11 bases, with 7 bases of the junction outside any gene match. In the germline V gene (reference sequence), CDR1 corresponds to SEHNR and CDR2 to FQNEAQ. The library was prepared using 5' RACE. For sequencing, an Illumina HiSeq 2500 was employed. The second PCR ran for about 6 to 11 cycles and used a J-beta primer mix along with a sample-barcoded 5' primer. A template-switch 5' adaptor carrying 12 random nucleotides introduced a unique molecular identifier onto each TCR beta cDNA molecule. Each sample yielded at least 3 million CDR3-containing paired-end reads. The Mint cDNA synthesis kit, primed by a TRBC-specific oligonucleotide, was used to synthesize first-strand cDNA from all RNA. Following uracil-DNA glycosylase treatment, all cDNA underwent a first 18-cycle PCR with the universal primers M1SS and BC2_uni_R. Per the source publication's procedure: For normalization, 1 million high-quality reads, each with a distinct molecular identifier, were randomly selected from each sample. Instead of being binned into consensus sequences, reads with shared molecular identifiers were discarded. CDR3 identification, clonotype clustering and error correction used MiTCR with a Q25 quality threshold and the strictest error-elimination algorithm. A nonparametric unseen species model with Euler transformation was used to estimate lower-bound total TCR beta diversity. The public sequencing data were trimmed at Q25 with fastp and processed into clonotypes with MiXCR by TCRdb, which kept only in-frame beta chains. Rows are combined by CDR3 protein, so each entry shows the most common genes and DNA. TCRdb, not the original authors, processed these V and J calls. The sample has around 800,000 distinct CDR3 sequences on record, around a quarter of them singletons. 3% of the sample is in the top ten clones.

The donors were 40 or so Caucasian individuals from Russia, aged roughly 6 to 90 years, who were systemically healthy. Each donor gave around 9.9 milliliters of peripheral blood, collected into EDTA-treated Vacutainer tubes. Ficoll-Paque density-gradient centrifugation was used to isolate PBMCs, with at least 7 million per sample. Trizol reagent was used to extract total RNA from the PBMCs, yielding at least 5 micrograms per sample. The percentages of naive CD45RAhigh/CD27high T cells were determined by flow cytometry on a PBMC aliquot from every donor. A further study also used this sample, focusing on T cells of mothers and their children. The second study's authors report: Donors were nine systemically healthy Caucasian individuals: three mothers and their six children. cDNA synthesis used all of the extracted RNA, with 1.5 ug of RNA in each 15 ul reaction. In the second PCR, the M1S primer added sample barcodes and 2-4 random nucleotides. Each mother yielded over 8.5 million TCR beta CDR3 reads and each child 2.5 million to 3 million reads. TCR recombination output is similarly shaped by thymic selection in related and unrelated pairs, with a minor effect exerted by inherited differences. Related mother-child pairs always showed normalized repertoire overlap that was slightly higher than in unrelated mother-child pairs, though the difference was never significant. With a sensitivity of roughly 93 clones per million clonotypes, no persistent microchimeric T cell clones were detected. In the study, deep NGS was used to compare the TCR beta repertoires of mothers and children, and features distinguishing related mother-child pairs from unrelated individuals were sought. Mothers averaged roughly 36 +/- 4 years of age and children averaged around 10 +/- 4 years. After adapters were ligated using NEBNext reagents, the libraries underwent 100+100 nt paired-end sequencing on an Illumina HiSeq 2000. To avoid cross-contamination, the mother libraries and the child libraries were prepared a month apart and sequenced in separate runs. For each donor, between roughly 450,000 and 2,200,000 distinct TCR beta clonotypes were identified. Naive TCR beta clonotypes were estimated from low-frequency clonotypes matched to each donor's FACS-determined naive share, without sorting.

This receptor was identified in a boy aged 5-17 years in good health. Sequencing was performed on blood. The chain was built from TRBV7-9 and TRBJ2-5; 12 middle bases align to TRBD2. The CDR3 corresponds to CASSYTSGGLQYF. In nucleotide form, the sequence is TGTGCCAGCAGTTACACTAGCGGGGGGCTGCAGTACTTC.